This TCR beta chain was observed in a study of blood T cell repertoires in COVID-19. The table came from immunoSEQ multiplex PCR; TCRdb's copy has only in-frame clones and leaves some out. Of some 190,000 clones detected, 70% to 80% appear once; the ten largest clones hold roughly an eighth. The CDR3 runs 13 residues. Trimming stripped 5 bases from V and 2 bases from J, with 9 bases between. Sample: PBMCs or T cells enriched from blood (not recorded which). The TCR was taken from a man aged 55 to 70 who had been exposed to COVID-19. The chain employs TRBV12-3 or TRBV12-4 and TRBJ2-5; D perhaps matches TRBD2 (5 bases). The CDR3 spells CASSPSNQETQYF. DNA for the CDR3: TGTGCCAGCAGTCCTAGCAATCAAGAGACCCAGTACTTC.